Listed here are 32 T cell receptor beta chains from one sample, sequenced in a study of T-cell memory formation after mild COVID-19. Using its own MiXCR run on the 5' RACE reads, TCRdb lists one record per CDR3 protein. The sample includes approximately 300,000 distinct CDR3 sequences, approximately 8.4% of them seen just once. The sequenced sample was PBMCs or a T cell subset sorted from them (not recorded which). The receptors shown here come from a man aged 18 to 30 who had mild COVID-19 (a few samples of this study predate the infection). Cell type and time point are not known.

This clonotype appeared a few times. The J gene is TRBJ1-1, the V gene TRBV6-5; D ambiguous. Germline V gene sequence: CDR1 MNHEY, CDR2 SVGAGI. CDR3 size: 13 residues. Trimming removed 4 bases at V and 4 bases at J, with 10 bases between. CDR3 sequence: CASSFGRTTEAFF. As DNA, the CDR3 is TGTGCCAGCAGTTTTGGCAGGACCACTGAAGCTTTCTTT.

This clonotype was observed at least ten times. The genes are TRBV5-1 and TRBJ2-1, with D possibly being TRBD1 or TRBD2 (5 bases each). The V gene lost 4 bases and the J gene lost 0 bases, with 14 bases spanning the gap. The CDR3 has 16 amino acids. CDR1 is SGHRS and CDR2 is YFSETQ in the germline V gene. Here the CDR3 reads CASSEGPPGSYNEQFF. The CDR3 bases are TGCGCCAGCAGCGAGGGACCACCTGGCTCCTACAATGAGCAGTTCTTC.

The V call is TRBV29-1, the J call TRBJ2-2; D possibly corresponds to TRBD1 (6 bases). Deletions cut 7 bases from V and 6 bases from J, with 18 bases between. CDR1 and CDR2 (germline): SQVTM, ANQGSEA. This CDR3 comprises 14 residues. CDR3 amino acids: CSANSRGAAGELFF. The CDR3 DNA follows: TGCAGCGCAAACTCCAGGGGCGCCGCCGGGGAGCTGTTTTTT.

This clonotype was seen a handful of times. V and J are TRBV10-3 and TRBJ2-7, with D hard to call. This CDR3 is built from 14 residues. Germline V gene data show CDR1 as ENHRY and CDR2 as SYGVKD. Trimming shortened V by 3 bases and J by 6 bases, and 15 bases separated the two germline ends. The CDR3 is CAISDSGLRSEQYF. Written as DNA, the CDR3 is TGTGCCATCAGTGACTCCGGCCTCCGCTCCGAGCAGTACTTC.

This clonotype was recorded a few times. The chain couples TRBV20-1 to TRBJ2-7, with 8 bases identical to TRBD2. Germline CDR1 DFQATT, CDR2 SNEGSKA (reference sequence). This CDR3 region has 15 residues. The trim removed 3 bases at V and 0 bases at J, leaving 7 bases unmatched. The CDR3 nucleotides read TGCAGTGCTAGTAGCCTAGCGGGCAGCTCCTACGAGCAGTACTTC. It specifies CSASSLAGSSYEQYF.

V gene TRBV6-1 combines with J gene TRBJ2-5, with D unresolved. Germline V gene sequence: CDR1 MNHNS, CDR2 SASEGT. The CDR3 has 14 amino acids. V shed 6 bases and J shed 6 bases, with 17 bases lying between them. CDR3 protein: CASSPRMALKTQYF. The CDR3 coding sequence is TGTGCCAGCAGCCCAAGGATGGCGTTGAAGACCCAGTACTTC.

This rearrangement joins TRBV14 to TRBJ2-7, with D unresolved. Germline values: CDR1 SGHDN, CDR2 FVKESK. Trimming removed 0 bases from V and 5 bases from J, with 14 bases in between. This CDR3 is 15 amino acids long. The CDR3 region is CASSQDLGSLNEQYF. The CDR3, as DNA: TGTGCCAGCAGCCAAGATCTAGGCAGCCTCAACGAGCAGTACTTC.

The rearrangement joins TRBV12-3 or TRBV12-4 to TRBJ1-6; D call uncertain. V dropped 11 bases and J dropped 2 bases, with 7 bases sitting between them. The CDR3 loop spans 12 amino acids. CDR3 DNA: TGTGCCTTTGGCCCCTATAATTCACCCCTCCACTTT. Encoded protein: CAFGPYNSPLHF.

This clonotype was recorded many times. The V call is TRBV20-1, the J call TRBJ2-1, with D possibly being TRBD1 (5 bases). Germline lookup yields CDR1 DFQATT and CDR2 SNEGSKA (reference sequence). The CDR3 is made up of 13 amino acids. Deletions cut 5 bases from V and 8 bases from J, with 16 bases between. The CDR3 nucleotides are TGCAGTGCTTCAAACACCCAGGGCCATGAGCAGTTCTTC. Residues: CSASNTQGHEQFF.

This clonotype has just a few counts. This chain's CDR3 is CSARSQEAKYEQYF. CDR3 sequence (DNA): TGCAGTGCAAGGTCCCAAGAAGCTAAGTACGAGCAGTACTTC. J is TRBJ2-7 and V is TRBV20-1, with D unresolved. Germline CDR1 and CDR2: DFQATT and SNEGSKA (reference sequence). V lost 6 bases to trimming and J lost 4 bases, with 19 bases between them. The CDR3 runs 14 residues.

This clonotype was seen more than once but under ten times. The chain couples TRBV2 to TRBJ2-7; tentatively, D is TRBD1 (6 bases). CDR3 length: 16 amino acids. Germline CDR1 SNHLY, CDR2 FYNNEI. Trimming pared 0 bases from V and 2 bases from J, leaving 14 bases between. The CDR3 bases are TGTGCCAGCAGTGAAGCGCGAAGGACAGATACCTACGAGCAGTACGTC. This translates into CASSEARRTDTYEQYV.

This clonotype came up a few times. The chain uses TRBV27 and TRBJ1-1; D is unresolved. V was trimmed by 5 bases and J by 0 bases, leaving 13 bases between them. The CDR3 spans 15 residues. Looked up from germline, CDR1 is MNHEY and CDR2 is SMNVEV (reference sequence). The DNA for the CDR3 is TGTGCCAGCAGTCCTCGGTCCCTCATGAACACTGAAGCTTTCTTT. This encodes CASSPRSLMNTEAFF.

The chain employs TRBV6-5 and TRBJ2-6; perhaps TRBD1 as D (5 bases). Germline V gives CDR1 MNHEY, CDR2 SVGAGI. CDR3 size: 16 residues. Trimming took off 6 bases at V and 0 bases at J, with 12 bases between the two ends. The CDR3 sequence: CASRTVPNSGANVLTF. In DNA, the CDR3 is TGTGCCAGCAGGACAGTACCAAACTCTGGGGCCAACGTCCTGACTTTC.

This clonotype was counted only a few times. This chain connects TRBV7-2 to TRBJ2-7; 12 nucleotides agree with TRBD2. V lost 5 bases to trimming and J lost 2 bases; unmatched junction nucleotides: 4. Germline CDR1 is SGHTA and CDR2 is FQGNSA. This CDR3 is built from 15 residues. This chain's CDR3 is CASSEGLAGTYEQYV. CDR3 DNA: TGTGCCAGCAGCGAAGGACTAGCGGGGACCTACGAGCAGTACGTC.

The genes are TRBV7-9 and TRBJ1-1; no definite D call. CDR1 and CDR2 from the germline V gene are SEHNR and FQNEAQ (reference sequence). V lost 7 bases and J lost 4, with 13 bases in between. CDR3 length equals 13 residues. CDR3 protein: CASTSTAGTEAFF. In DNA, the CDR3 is TGTGCCAGCACCAGCACGGCGGGCACTGAAGCTTTCTTT.

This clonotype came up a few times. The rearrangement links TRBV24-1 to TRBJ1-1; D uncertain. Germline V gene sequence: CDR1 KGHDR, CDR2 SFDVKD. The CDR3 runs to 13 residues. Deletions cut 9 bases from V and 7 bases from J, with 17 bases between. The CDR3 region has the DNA TGTGCCACCCAGTCGACCGTGAACGGTGAAGCTTTCTTT. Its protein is CATQSTVNGEAFF.

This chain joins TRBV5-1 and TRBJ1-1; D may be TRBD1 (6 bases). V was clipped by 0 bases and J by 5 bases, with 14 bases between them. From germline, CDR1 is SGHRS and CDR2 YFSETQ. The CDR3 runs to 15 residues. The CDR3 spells CASSLANGGPTEAFF. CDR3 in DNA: TGCGCCAGCAGCTTGGCGAATGGGGGGCCGACTGAAGCTTTCTTT. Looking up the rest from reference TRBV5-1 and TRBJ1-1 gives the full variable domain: KAGVTQTPRYLIKTRGQQVTLSCSPISGHRSVSWYQQTPGQGLQFLFEYFSETQRNKGNFPGRFSGRQFSNSRSEMNVSTLELGDSALYLCASSLANGGPTEAFFGQGTRLTVV.

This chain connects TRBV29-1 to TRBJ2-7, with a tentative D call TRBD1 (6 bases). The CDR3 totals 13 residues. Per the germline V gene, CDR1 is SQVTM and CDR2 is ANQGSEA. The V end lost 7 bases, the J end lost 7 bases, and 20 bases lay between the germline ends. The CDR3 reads CSARTTGREEQYF. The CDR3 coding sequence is TGCAGCGCCCGTACGACAGGCCGAGAGGAGCAGTACTTC.

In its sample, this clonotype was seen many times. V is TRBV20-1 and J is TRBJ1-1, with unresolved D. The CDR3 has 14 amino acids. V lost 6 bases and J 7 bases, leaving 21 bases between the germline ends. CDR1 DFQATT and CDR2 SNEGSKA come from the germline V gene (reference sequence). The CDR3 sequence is CSAQRLGPGSEAFF. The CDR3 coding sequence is TGCAGTGCCCAGCGATTAGGACCGGGGAGTGAAGCTTTCTTT.

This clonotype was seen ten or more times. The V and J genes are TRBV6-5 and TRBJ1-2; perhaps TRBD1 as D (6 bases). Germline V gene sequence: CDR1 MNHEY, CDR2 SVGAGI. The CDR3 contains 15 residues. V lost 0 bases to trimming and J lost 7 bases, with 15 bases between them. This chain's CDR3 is CASSYSTGTSGGYTF. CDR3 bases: TGTGCCAGCAGTTACTCGACTGGGACATCGGGTGGCTACACCTTC.

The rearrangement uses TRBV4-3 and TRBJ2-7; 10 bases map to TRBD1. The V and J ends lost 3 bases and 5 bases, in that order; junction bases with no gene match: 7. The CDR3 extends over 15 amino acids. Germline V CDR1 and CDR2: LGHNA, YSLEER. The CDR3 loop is CASSQRQGAFNEQYF. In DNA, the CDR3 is TGCGCCAGCAGCCAGAGACAGGGGGCATTCAACGAGCAGTACTTC.

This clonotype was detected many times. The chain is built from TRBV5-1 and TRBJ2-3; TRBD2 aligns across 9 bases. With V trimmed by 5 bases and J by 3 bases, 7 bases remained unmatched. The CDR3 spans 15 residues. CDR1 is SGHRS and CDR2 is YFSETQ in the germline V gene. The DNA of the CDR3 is TGCGCCAGCAGGGATAGCGGGGGAGGGACAGATACGCAGTATTTT. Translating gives CASRDSGGGTDTQYF.

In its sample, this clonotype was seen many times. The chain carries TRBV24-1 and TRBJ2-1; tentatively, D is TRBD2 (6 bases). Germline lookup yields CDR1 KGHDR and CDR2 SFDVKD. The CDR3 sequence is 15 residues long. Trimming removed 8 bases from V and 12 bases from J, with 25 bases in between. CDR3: CATMGGGPGKRVQFF. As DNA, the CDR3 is TGTGCCACCATGGGGGGTGGCCCGGGAAAGAGGGTGCAGTTCTTC.

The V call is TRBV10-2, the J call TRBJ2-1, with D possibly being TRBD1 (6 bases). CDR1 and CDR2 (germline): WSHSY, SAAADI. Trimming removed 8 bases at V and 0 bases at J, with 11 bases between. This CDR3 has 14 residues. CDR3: CASHRTDSYNEQFF. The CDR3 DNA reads TGCGCCAGCCACCGGACAGACTCCTACAATGAGCAGTTCTTC.

The DNA for the CDR3 is TGTGCCAGCAGCCCTCCCGGGGACTACGAGCAGTACTTC. Encoded protein: CASSPPGDYEQYF. The V call is TRBV7-9, the J call TRBJ2-7, with D tentatively TRBD2 (5 bases). The CDR3 spans 13 residues. V was trimmed by 5 bases and J by 3 bases, leaving 11 bases between them. Germline lookup yields CDR1 SEHNR and CDR2 FQNEAQ (reference sequence).

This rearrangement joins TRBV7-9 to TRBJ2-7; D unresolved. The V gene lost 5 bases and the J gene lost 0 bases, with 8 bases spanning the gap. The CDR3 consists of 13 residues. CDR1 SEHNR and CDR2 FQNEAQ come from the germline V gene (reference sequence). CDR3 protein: CASSILSSYEQYV. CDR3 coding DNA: TGTGCCAGCAGCATCTTGAGCTCCTACGAGCAGTACGTC.

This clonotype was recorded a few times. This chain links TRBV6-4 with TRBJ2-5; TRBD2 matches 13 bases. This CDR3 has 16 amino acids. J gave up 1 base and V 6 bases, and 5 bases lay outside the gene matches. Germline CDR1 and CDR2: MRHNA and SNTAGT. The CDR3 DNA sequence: TGTGCCAGCAGGGGGACTAGCGGGACCTCCCAAGAGACCCAGTACTTC. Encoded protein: CASRGTSGTSQETQYF.

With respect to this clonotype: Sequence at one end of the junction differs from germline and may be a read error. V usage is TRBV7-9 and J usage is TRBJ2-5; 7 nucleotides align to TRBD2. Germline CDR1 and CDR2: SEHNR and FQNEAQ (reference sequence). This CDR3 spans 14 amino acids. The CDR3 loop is CASSVASGIETQYF. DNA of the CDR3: TGTGCCAGCAGCGTAGCGAGCGGGATCGAGACCCAGTACTTC.

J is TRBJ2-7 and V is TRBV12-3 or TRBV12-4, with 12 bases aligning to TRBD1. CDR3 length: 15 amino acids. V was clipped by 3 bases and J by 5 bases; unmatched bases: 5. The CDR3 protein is CASSFTGTGGDEQYF. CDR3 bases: TGTGCCAGCAGTTTTACCGGGACAGGGGGCGACGAGCAGTACTTC.

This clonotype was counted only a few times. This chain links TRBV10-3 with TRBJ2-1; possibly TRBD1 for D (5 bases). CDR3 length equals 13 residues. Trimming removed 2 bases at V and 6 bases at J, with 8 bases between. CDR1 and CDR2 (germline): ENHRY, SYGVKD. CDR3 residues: CAISEQGSNEQFF. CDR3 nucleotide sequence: TGTGCCATCAGTGAGCAGGGTAGCAATGAGCAGTTCTTC.

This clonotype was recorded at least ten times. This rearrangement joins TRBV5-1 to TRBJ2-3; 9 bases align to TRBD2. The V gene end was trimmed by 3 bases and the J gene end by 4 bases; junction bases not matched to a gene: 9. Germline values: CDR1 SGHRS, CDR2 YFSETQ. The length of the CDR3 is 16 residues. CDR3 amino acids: CASSWPAGGRPDTQYF. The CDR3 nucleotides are TGCGCCAGCAGCTGGCCAGCGGGGGGAAGACCAGATACGCAGTATTTT.

The CDR3 DNA reads as TGCGCCAGCAGCCCCTCAGGAATCTTTGGAGAGACCCAGTACTTC. This encodes CASSPSGIFGETQYF. The chain couples TRBV5-1 to TRBJ2-5; D call uncertain. Germline V gene data show CDR1 as SGHRS and CDR2 as YFSETQ. CDR3 size: 15 residues. V shed 4 bases and J shed 4 bases, with 17 bases lying between them.